This T cell receptor beta chain was recovered during a study of T cells in Graves' hyperthyroidism and ophthalmopathy. The ends were cut back, 1 base at V and 7 bases at J, with 13 bases in the middle. The CDR3 extends over 15 amino acids. This clonotype was counted a few times. Amplified TCR beta CDR3 regions came from RNA transcripts. During a first-round RT-PCR of the TCR CDR3, the HTBI primer set was used. TCRdb re-called the multiplex PCR reads with MiXCR, one entry per CDR3 protein. Of about 500,000 distinct CDR3 sequences listed, around 16% were seen once; the top ten hold about 31%. The receptor was derived from a woman in her 30s with Graves' ophthalmopathy. What was sequenced was blood. V gene TRBV12-3 or TRBV12-4 combines with J gene TRBJ1-4; no definite D call. Here the CDR3 DNA reads TGTGCCAGCAGTTTAGATAGGGTGCGGGGTGAAAAACTGTTTTTT. The encoded protein is CASSLDRVRGEKLFF.